The 13 T cell receptor beta chains in this list originate from one sample, sequenced in a study of early T cells in non-severe SARS-CoV-2 infection. TCRdb re-called the 5' RACE reads with MiXCR, one entry per CDR3 protein. Of 98,000 or so distinct CDR3 sequences in the sample, approximately 12% were seen once. The source material was whole blood, sampled at baseline. Receptors originate from an adult who was a healthcare worker with PCR-confirmed SARS-CoV-2 infection or an uninfected control (not recorded which).

In this sample, this clonotype turned up many times. The CDR3 is CASSYREGGPAFF. In nucleotides, the CDR3 is TGTGCCAGCTCCTACCGGGAGGGAGGACCAGCTTTCTTT. This chain connects TRBV27 to TRBJ1-1, with D uncertain. Between the trimmed V and J ends, which lost 8 bases and 10 bases, there was a span of 20 bases. The CDR3 totals 13 residues. CDR1 and CDR2 from the germline V gene are MNHEY and SMNVEV (reference sequence).

The gene calls are TRBV12-3 or TRBV12-4 and TRBJ2-3; D might be TRBD2 (5 bases). With 0 bases removed from V and 4 bases from J, the gap between germline ends came to 5 bases. The CDR3 length is 13 residues. The CDR3 DNA is TGTGCCAGCAGTTTAGCGGAGGCAGATACGCAGTATTTT. This gives the protein CASSLAEADTQYF.

This clonotype was found many times. This chain connects TRBV6-1 to TRBJ2-3; D gene ambiguous. The germline V and J ends were trimmed by 8 bases and 5 bases, with 8 bases remaining between them. The CDR3 extends over 11 amino acids. Germline V gene sequence: CDR1 MNHNS, CDR2 SASEGT. CDR3 DNA sequence: TGTGCCAGCGGGGTCGTAGATACGCAGTATTTT. It is translated as CASGVVDTQYF.

This clonotype was detected a few times. The chain carries TRBV19 and TRBJ1-2, with 9 bases lining up with TRBD1. Unmatched junction bases numbered 12, after V lost 4 bases and J lost 3 bases. The CDR3 has 17 residues. CDR1 is LNHDA and CDR2 is SQIVND in the germline V gene (reference sequence). CDR3 nucleotides: TGTGCCAGTAGTAACCGGGACAGGGCGCTCGGGTACTATGGCTACACCTTC. Encoded protein: CASSNRDRALGYYGYTF.

V usage is TRBV11-3 and J usage is TRBJ1-3; a possible D gene is TRBD1 (5 bases). V lost 5 bases to trimming and J lost 0 bases, with 14 bases between them. The CDR3 extends over 16 amino acids. Germline CDR1 and CDR2: SGHNT and YENEEA. As DNA, the CDR3 is TGTGCCAGCAGCAAGACGGGGCAGATCTCTGGAAACACCATATATTTT. Protein sequence: CASSKTGQISGNTIYF.

This clonotype was counted once. The chain is built from TRBV2 and TRBJ2-2; D perhaps matches TRBD1 (6 bases). The V gene's germline CDR1 is SNHLY and CDR2 FYNNEI. V lost 11 bases to trimming and J lost 1 base, with 11 bases between them. The CDR3 sequence is 13 residues long. As DNA, the CDR3 is TGTGCCCGCCAGGACAGGAACACCGGGGAGCTGTTTTTT. Translating it yields CARQDRNTGELFF.

The J gene is TRBJ2-7, the V gene TRBV7-9, with D hard to call. The CDR3 loop spans 13 amino acids. With 5 bases removed from V and 0 bases from J, the gap between germline ends came to 8 bases. CDR1 SEHNR and CDR2 FQNEAQ come from the germline V gene (reference sequence). The CDR3: CASSARLSYEQYF. CDR3 DNA sequence: TGTGCCAGCAGCGCGAGACTCTCCTACGAGCAGTACTTC. Looking up the rest from reference TRBV7-9 and TRBJ2-7 gives the full variable domain: DTGVSQNPRHKITKRGQNVTFRCDPISEHNRLYWYRQTLGQGPEFLTYFQNEAQLEKSRLLSDRFSAERPKGSFSTLEIQRTEQGDSAMYLCASSARLSYEQYFGPGTRLTVT.

This clonotype showed up just a few times. The chain uses TRBV12-3 or TRBV12-4 and TRBJ2-1; tentative D call: TRBD1 (5 bases). V was cut by 3 bases and J by 8 bases, with 8 bases left in between. The CDR3 covers 12 residues. The CDR3: CASSFTRDEQFF. The DNA for the CDR3 is TGTGCCAGCAGTTTCACCAGGGATGAGCAGTTCTTC.

The rearrangement joins TRBV5-4 to TRBJ2-3, with D unclear. The germline V gene has CDR1 SGHNT and CDR2 YYREEE (reference sequence). The V and J ends lost 2 bases and 2 bases respectively, with 9 bases between them. This CDR3 has 14 residues. The CDR3 protein is CASSFDPNTDTQYF. Here the CDR3 DNA reads TGTGCCAGCAGCTTTGACCCAAACACAGATACGCAGTATTTT.

In its sample, this clonotype was seen many times. The chain is built from TRBV12-3 or TRBV12-4 and TRBJ2-1; 9 bases line up with TRBD2. The CDR3 runs to 16 residues. V shed 7 bases and J 1 base; nucleotides not matched to a gene: 8. CDR3 region: CASTLGTSSSYNEQFF. CDR3 DNA sequence: TGTGCCAGCACTCTAGGGACTAGCAGTTCCTACAATGAGCAGTTCTTC.

This clonotype was observed many times. The chain uses TRBV7-6 and TRBJ2-3, with D possibly matching TRBD1 (5 bases). The CDR3 extends over 15 amino acids. Germline CDR1 reads SGHVS; CDR2 reads FNYEAQ. V was shortened by 7 bases and J by 5 bases, with 19 bases between the two germline ends. CDR3 sequence (DNA): TGTGCCAGCACCCCTGTCCAGGGCCTGGGAGATACGCAGTATTTT. Amino acids: CASTPVQGLGDTQYF.

The table lists this clonotype with many counts. The V and J genes are TRBV2 and TRBJ2-1, with 7 bases aligning to TRBD1. V shed 2 bases and J 9 bases; nucleotides not matched to a gene: 7. CDR3 length equals 14 residues. Germline V gives CDR1 SNHLY, CDR2 FYNNEI. CDR3 residues: CASSELGGEVEQFF. The CDR3 DNA reads TGTGCCAGCAGTGAACTAGGGGGCGAAGTTGAGCAGTTCTTC.

V gene TRBV20-1 combines with J gene TRBJ1-6; D unresolved. This CDR3 spans 16 amino acids. V was pared by 1 base and J by 8 bases, with 18 bases between. Germline V gives CDR1 DFQATT, CDR2 SNEGSKA (reference sequence). The CDR3 region is CSARGAEEGFDSPLHF. The CDR3 DNA reads TGCAGTGCTAGAGGGGCCGAGGAAGGGTTTGATTCACCCCTCCACTTT.